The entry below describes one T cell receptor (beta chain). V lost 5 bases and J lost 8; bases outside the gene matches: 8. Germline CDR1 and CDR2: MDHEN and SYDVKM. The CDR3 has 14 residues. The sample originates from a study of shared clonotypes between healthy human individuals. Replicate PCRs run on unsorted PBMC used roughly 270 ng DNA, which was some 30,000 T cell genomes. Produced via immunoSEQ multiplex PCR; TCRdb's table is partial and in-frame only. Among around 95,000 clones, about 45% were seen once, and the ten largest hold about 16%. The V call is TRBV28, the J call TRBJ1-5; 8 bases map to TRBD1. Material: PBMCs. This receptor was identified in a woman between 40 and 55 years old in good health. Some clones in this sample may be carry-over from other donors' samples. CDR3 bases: TGTGCCAGCAGTCCTGGACAGGGCGGTGAGCCCCAGCATTTT. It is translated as CASSPGQGGEPQHF.